These 21 T cell receptor beta chains share one sample of origin, sequenced in a study of blood T cell repertoires in COVID-19. Data came from immunoSEQ multiplex PCR; TCRdb stores just in-frame clones and leaves some out. This sample has 170,000 or so clones, with roughly 83% found just once. The sequenced sample was peripheral blood. Receptors originate from a human donor in a cohort sampled during active COVID-19.

This chain links TRBV7-6 with TRBJ1-6; tentatively, D is TRBD1 (6 bases). CDR3 size: 16 residues. V lost 5 bases, J lost 0 bases, and 11 bases lay in between. The germline V gene encodes CDR1 SGHVS and CDR2 FNYEAQ. The CDR3 sequence is CASSLTGSSYNSPLHF. Here the CDR3 DNA reads TGTGCCAGCAGCCTTACAGGGAGCTCCTATAATTCACCCCTCCACTTT.

The DNA for the CDR3 is TGTGCCAGCAGCTTCCTAGCGGGGGGGAGAGAGACCCAGTACTTC. Its protein is CASSFLAGGRETQYF. This chain connects TRBV7-3 to TRBJ2-5; 12 bases are shared with TRBD2. The CDR3 loop spans 15 amino acids. Trimming cost V 3 bases and J 4 bases; bases outside gene matches: 3. Germline values: CDR1 SGHTA, CDR2 FQGTGA.

This rearrangement joins TRBV5-4 to TRBJ2-7; TRBD1 agrees at 7 bases. The CDR3 sequence is 12 residues long. The V and J ends lost 3 bases and 5 bases, in that order; junction bases with no gene match: 2. Germline V lookup: CDR1 SGHNT, CDR2 YYREEE (reference sequence). CDR3 nucleotides: TGTGCCAGCAGCTACCAGGGGGACGAGCAGTACTTC. It encodes CASSYQGDEQYF.

This chain joins TRBV7-3 and TRBJ2-6, with 7 bases fitting TRBD1. The CDR3 is 18 residues long. The ends lost 1 base at V and 0 bases at J; junction bases unmatched: 6. In germline, CDR1 is SGHTA, CDR2 FQGTGA. This chain's CDR3 is CASSLKGQMSSGANVLTF. CDR3 in DNA: TGTGCCAGCAGCTTAAAGGGACAGATGAGCTCTGGGGCCAACGTCCTGACTTTC.

The V and J genes are TRBV11-2 and TRBJ1-5; D is possibly TRBD1 (6 bases). The V end was cut by 0 bases, the J end by 4 bases, with 10 bases between. The CDR3 is 15 residues long. Looked up from germline, CDR1 is SGHAT and CDR2 is FQNNGV. This CDR3 is CASSLETGWNQPQHF. Here the CDR3 DNA reads TGTGCCAGCAGCTTAGAAACAGGGTGGAATCAGCCCCAGCATTTT.

This clone turned up a few times. This same CDR3 is encoded by further DNA sequences in the sample. The chain carries TRBV4-1 and TRBJ2-6; TRBD1 matches at 8 bases. Losses at the gene ends were 2 bases for V and 0 bases for J; bases not matched to a gene: 6. This CDR3 is built from 18 residues. The germline V gene encodes CDR1 MGHRA and CDR2 YSYEKL. CDR3 sequence reads: CASSQTGTGNSGANVLTF. The CDR3 DNA is TGCGCCAGCAGCCAAACCGGGACAGGTAACTCTGGGGCCAACGTCCTGACTTTC.

The chain combines TRBV6-2 or TRBV6-3 with TRBJ2-3; no clear D. The V and J ends lost 6 bases and 7 bases respectively, with 20 bases between them. Looked up from germline, CDR1 is MNHEY and CDR2 is SVGEGT. This CDR3 region has 15 residues. In DNA form, the CDR3 reads TGTGCCAGCAGCCAACAACTACAAAGAGTTAATACGCAGTATTTT. The encoded protein is CASSQQLQRVNTQYF.

This chain uses TRBV5-3 with TRBJ1-1; no clear D gene. TRBV5-3 is reported as an ORF; its role is uncertain. Trimming left V 2 bases short and J 1 base short, with 9 bases between. This CDR3 is 14 amino acids long. The CDR3 region is CARSFAGWNTEAFF. Here the CDR3 DNA reads TGTGCCAGAAGCTTCGCAGGCTGGAACACTGAAGCTTTCTTT.

CDR3 region: CAISESQGADEQFF. The CDR3 nucleotides are TGTGCCATCAGTGAGTCACAGGGGGCGGATGAGCAGTTCTTC. The rearrangement links TRBV10-3 to TRBJ2-1; 9 bases line up with TRBD1. The length of the CDR3 is 14 residues. Losses at the gene ends were 0 bases for V and 8 bases for J; bases not matched to a gene: 2. CDR1 is ENHRY, CDR2 SYGVKD, per germline.

The chain couples TRBV9 to TRBJ1-2, with TRBD1 matching over 7 bases. V was clipped by 0 bases and J by 7 bases; unmatched bases: 9. CDR3 length: 15 amino acids. The germline V gene has CDR1 SGDLS and CDR2 YYNGEE. The CDR3 sequence: CASSVDLVAGGGYTF. The DNA for the CDR3 is TGTGCCAGCAGCGTAGACTTGGTGGCAGGGGGTGGCTACACCTTC.

The rearrangement joins TRBV28 to TRBJ2-7; tentatively, D is TRBD1 (5 bases). Germline CDR1 and CDR2: MDHEN and SYDVKM. Trimming shortened V by 2 bases and J by 1 base, and 9 bases separated the two germline ends. The CDR3 consists of 14 residues. The CDR3 DNA reads as TGTGCCAGCAGTTTAATAAGGGGATCCTACGAGCAGTACTTC. Protein sequence: CASSLIRGSYEQYF.

This clone was seen only once. This chain links TRBV7-9 with TRBJ2-2, with 12 positions matching TRBD1. J was trimmed by 2 bases and V by 5 bases; bases with no gene match: 6. Germline V CDR1 and CDR2: SEHNR, FQNEAQ (reference sequence). This CDR3 comprises 17 residues. The CDR3 bases are TGTGCCAGCAGCCGTGGGACAGGGGGCCAAAACACCGGGGAGCTGTTTTTT. Translated, it gives CASSRGTGGQNTGELFF.

This rearrangement joins TRBV5-1 to TRBJ2-7; D possibly corresponds to TRBD2 (6 bases). CDR3 length: 13 amino acids. Per germline, CDR1 SGHRS and CDR2 YFSETQ. V was clipped by 7 bases and J by 4 bases, with 15 bases between them. CDR3 DNA: TGCGCCAGCGAGACGGGAGATCGGTACGAGCAGTACTTC. Protein sequence: CASETGDRYEQYF.

J is TRBJ2-7 and V is TRBV28; D remains ambiguous. This CDR3 spans 11 amino acids. Germline V CDR1 and CDR2: MDHEN, SYDVKM. V was trimmed by 8 bases and J by 3 bases, leaving 8 bases between them. CDR3 region: CASRRGYEQYF. CDR3 bases: TGTGCCAGCCGGAGAGGCTACGAGCAGTACTTC. The full variable domain, in which reference TRBV28 and TRBJ2-7 provide the parts outside the CDR3, is DVKVTQSSRYLVKRTGEKVFLECVQDMDHENMFWYRQDPGLGLRLIYFSYDVKMKEKGDIPEGYSVSREKKERFSLILESASTNQTSMYLCASRRGYEQYFGPGTRLTVT.

The V gene is TRBV5-5, the J gene TRBJ2-7; a possible D gene is TRBD1 (7 bases). Germline V lookup: CDR1 SGHKS, CDR2 YYEKEE (reference sequence). With 4 bases removed from V and 3 bases from J, the gap between germline ends came to 14 bases. CDR3 size: 14 residues. The DNA for the CDR3 is TGTGCCAGCAGCACTCAGGGGGGCAACTACGAGCAGTACTTC. It codes for CASSTQGGNYEQYF.

This chain uses TRBV7-6 with TRBJ2-1; 7 bases fit TRBD1. The ends lost 1 base at V and 2 bases at J; junction bases unmatched: 2. The CDR3 extends over 15 amino acids. Germline CDR1 and CDR2: SGHVS and FNYEAQ. The CDR3 DNA reads as TGTGCCAGCAGCTTAGGGCAGGGGGCCTACAATGAGCAGTTCTTC. It encodes CASSLGQGAYNEQFF. Filled out from reference TRBV7-6 and TRBJ2-1, the complete variable domain reads GAGVSQSPRYKVTKRGQDVALRCDPISGHVSLYWYRQALGQGPEFLTYFNYEAQQDKSGLPNDRFSAERPEGSISTLTIQRTEQRDSAMYRCASSLGQGAYNEQFFGPGTRLTVL.

The chain recombines TRBV19 with TRBJ1-1; D is uncertain. V was shortened by 3 bases and J by 1 base, with 9 bases between the two germline ends. The CDR3 spans 14 residues. Germline V lookup: CDR1 LNHDA, CDR2 SQIVND (reference sequence). The CDR3 reads CASSMRDTNTEAFF. The CDR3 DNA reads TGTGCCAGTAGTATGAGAGATACGAACACTGAAGCTTTCTTT.

This rearrangement joins TRBV11-3 to TRBJ2-7; TRBD2 aligns across 8 bases. The CDR3 sequence is 16 residues long. V lost 5 bases and J lost 0; bases outside the gene matches: 9. The germline gives CDR1 SGHNT, CDR2 YENEEA. This chain's CDR3 is CASSPGTSYPSYEQYF. The CDR3 DNA reads as TGTGCCAGCAGCCCCGGGACTAGTTACCCCTCCTACGAGCAGTACTTC.

This rearrangement joins TRBV19 to TRBJ1-3, with 8 bases aligning to TRBD1. The germline gives CDR1 LNHDA, CDR2 SQIVND (reference sequence). The trim removed 8 bases at V and 2 bases at J, leaving 11 bases unmatched. The CDR3 is made up of 16 amino acids. The DNA for the CDR3 is TGTGCCAGTCGTGGGGGTTTGGGACAGGCTGGAAACACCATATATTTT. Translated: CASRGGLGQAGNTIYF. The whole variable domain, filled in from reference TRBV19 and TRBJ1-3, reads DGGITQSPKYLFRKEGQNVTLSCEQNLNHDAMYWYRQDPGQGLRLIYYSQIVNDFQKGDIAEGYSVSREKKESFPLTVTSAQKNPTAFYLCASRGGLGQAGNTIYFGEGSWLTVV.

The CDR3: CASHELTYEQYF. The CDR3 DNA reads as TGTGCCAGCCATGAGTTGACCTACGAGCAGTACTTC. The chain recombines TRBV5-5 with TRBJ2-7; D not resolved. The CDR3 is 12 residues long. CDR1 and CDR2 (germline): SGHKS, YYEKEE (reference sequence). Trimming pared 7 bases from V and 2 bases from J, leaving 10 bases between.

J is TRBJ2-7 and V is TRBV14, with 7 bases that match TRBD2. The CDR3 consists of 16 residues. Trimming at V came to 5 bases and at J to 2 bases, leaving 12 bases not matched to a gene. CDR1 is SGHDN and CDR2 is FVKESK in the germline V gene. As DNA, the CDR3 is TGTGCCAGCAGCTTCGGGACCGGGGAGGGAGCCTACGAGCAGTACTTC. This gives the protein CASSFGTGEGAYEQYF.